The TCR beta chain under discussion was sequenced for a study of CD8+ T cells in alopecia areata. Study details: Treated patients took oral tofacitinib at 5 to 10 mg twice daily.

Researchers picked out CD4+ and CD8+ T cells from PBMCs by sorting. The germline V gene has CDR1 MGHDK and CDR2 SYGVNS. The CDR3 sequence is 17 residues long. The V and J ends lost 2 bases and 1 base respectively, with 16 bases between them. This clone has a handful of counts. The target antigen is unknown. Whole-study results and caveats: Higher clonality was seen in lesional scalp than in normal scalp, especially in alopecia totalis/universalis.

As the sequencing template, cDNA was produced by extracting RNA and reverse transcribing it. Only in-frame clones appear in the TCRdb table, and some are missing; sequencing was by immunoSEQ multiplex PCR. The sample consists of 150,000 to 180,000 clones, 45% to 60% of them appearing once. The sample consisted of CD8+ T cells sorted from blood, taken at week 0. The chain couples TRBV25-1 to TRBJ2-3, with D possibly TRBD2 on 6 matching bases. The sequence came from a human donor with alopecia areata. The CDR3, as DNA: TGTGCCAGCAGTGAAATCGGGGGATTTTGGGGCACAGATACGCAGTATTTT. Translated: CASSEIGGFWGTDTQYF.